This is a list of T cell receptor beta chains from one sample in a study of cytomegalovirus exposure and HLA in healthy donors. Produced via immunoSEQ multiplex PCR; TCRdb's table is partial and in-frame only. The table lists roughly 99,000 clones, 74% of them singletons. The specimen was PBMCs. The receptors here all came from a woman in her thirties or forties in good health and CMV-seropositive. Each CDR3 is given with its conserved first and last residue. Each record gives: V gene, CDR3 length, J gene, clone size, D gene, CDR3 DNA, CDR3 protein. D genes are given only for firm matches. A row's size may be missing; if present it is once, few, many or a size class.

V: TRBV30; length: 11; J: TRBJ1-2; size: -; D: -; DNA: TGTGCCTGGAGTGTACGGTGGGGCTACACCTTC; CDR3: CAWSVRWGYTF
V: TRBV13; length: 13; J: TRBJ1-2; size: -; D: -; DNA: TGTGCCAGCAGCTCAGGACAGAGCTATGGCTACACCTTC; CDR3: CASSSGQSYGYTF
V: TRBV7-8; length: 13; J: TRBJ2-7; size: -; D: -; DNA: TGTGCCAGCAGCTTATCGTCAGTACAAGAGCAGTACTTC; CDR3: CASSLSSVQEQYF
V: TRBV18; length: 13; J: TRBJ2-3; size: -; D: -; DNA: TGTGCCAGCTCCCTCGGACTCGCAGATACGCAGTATTTT; CDR3: CASSLGLADTQYF
V: TRBV5-1; length: 14; J: TRBJ2-3; size: few; D: -; DNA: TGCGCCAGCAGCCTAGGACTTAGCACAGATACGCAGTATTTT; CDR3: CASSLGLSTDTQYF
V: TRBV7-2; length: 14; J: TRBJ2-3; size: -; D: TRBD2; DNA: TGTGCCAGCAGTCTAGCGGGGGGGGTAGATACGCAGTATTTT; CDR3: CASSLAGGVDTQYF
V: TRBV7-2; length: 16; J: TRBJ2-2; size: -; D: -; DNA: TGTGCCAGCAGCTTAGCGTCCGCACCGGGCACCGGGGAGCTGTTTTTT; CDR3: CASSLASAPGTGELFF
V: TRBV30; length: 14; J: TRBJ1-4; size: -; D: TRBD1; DNA: TGTGCCTGGAGCCAAACAGGGGGCTACGAAAAACTGTTTTTT; CDR3: CAWSQTGGYEKLFF
V: TRBV2; length: 12; J: TRBJ1-1; size: -; D: TRBD1; DNA: TGTGCCAGCAGCGGACAGGCCGCCGAAGCTTTCTTT; CDR3: CASSGQAAEAFF
V: TRBV2; length: 13; J: TRBJ2-3; size: -; D: -; DNA: TGTGCCACGGGACTCTCACCGAAAGATACGCAGTATTTT; CDR3: CATGLSPKDTQYF
V: TRBV5-4; length: 13; J: TRBJ1-2; size: -; D: TRBD1; DNA: TGTGCCAGCAGCCGACAGGGGGCTGGTGGCTACACCTTC; CDR3: CASSRQGAGGYTF
V: TRBV5-4; length: 15; J: TRBJ2-3; size: -; D: TRBD2; DNA: TGTGCCAGCAGAACTAGCGGGGGATCCGGAGATACGCAGTATTTT; CDR3: CASRTSGGSGDTQYF
V: TRBV29-1; length: 13; J: TRBJ2-1; size: -; D: -; DNA: TGCAGCGTTAGTTACGGGGGCTACAATGAGCAGTTCTTC; CDR3: CSVSYGGYNEQFF
V: TRBV11-2; length: 13; J: TRBJ2-7; size: -; D: -; DNA: TGTGCCAGCAGCTTAGGTGGAGTTTGGGAGCAGTACTTC; CDR3: CASSLGGVWEQYF
V: TRBV9; length: 16; J: TRBJ2-2; size: -; D: -; DNA: TGTGCCAGCAGCGTAGTGGTTGCAGGGAACACCGGGGAGCTGTTTTTT; CDR3: CASSVVVAGNTGELFF
V: TRBV6-1; length: 14; J: TRBJ1-5; size: -; D: TRBD1; DNA: TGTGCCAGCAGCGACTACAGGGGGCACCAGCCCCAGCATTTT; CDR3: CASSDYRGHQPQHF
V: TRBV18; length: 17; J: TRBJ1-6; size: -; D: TRBD1; DNA: TGTGCCAGCTCACCTGGGACAGGGTATGCCTATAATTCACCCCTCCACTTT; CDR3: CASSPGTGYAYNSPLHF
V: TRBV4-1; length: 17; J: TRBJ2-3; size: -; D: -; DNA: TGCGCCAGCAGCCAAGATCGATCAGGGCTAAGCACAGATACGCAGTATTTT; CDR3: CASSQDRSGLSTDTQYF
V: TRBV5-5; length: 16; J: TRBJ2-1; size: -; D: -; DNA: TGTGCCAGCAGCTATCAAGTCACAGGGAATTACAATGAGCAGTTCTTC; CDR3: CASSYQVTGNYNEQFF
V: TRBV20-1; length: 11; J: TRBJ2-4; size: once; D: TRBD1; DNA: TGCAGTGCTAGTCCCAGGGGGATTCAGTACTTC; CDR3: CSASPRGIQYF
V: TRBV16; length: 14; J: TRBJ1-5; size: -; D: TRBD1; DNA: TGTGCCAGCAGCCCTACAGGGGGCGGCCAGCCCCAGCATTTT; CDR3: CASSPTGGGQPQHF
V: TRBV6-6; length: 14; J: TRBJ1-1; size: few; D: -; DNA: TGTGCCAGCAGTTATGTACAGACCAACACTGAAGCTTTCTTT; CDR3: CASSYVQTNTEAFF
V: TRBV30; length: 15; J: TRBJ1-1; size: -; D: TRBD1; DNA: TGTGCCTGGGCCCCGGGACAGCCCTTGAACACTGAAGCTTTCTTT; CDR3: CAWAPGQPLNTEAFF
V: TRBV7-2; length: 15; J: TRBJ2-3; size: -; D: -; DNA: TGTGCCAGCAGCTTCCTCTCACTGAGCACAGATACGCAGTATTTT; CDR3: CASSFLSLSTDTQYF
V: TRBV4-1; length: 14; J: TRBJ1-4; size: once; D: -; DNA: TGCGCCAGCAGCCTACAGGGTCAGAATGAAAAACTGTTTTTT; CDR3: CASSLQGQNEKLFF
V: TRBV6-5; length: 15; J: TRBJ1-5; size: -; D: TRBD1; DNA: TGTGCCAGCAGTTCCTACGGACAGGGAGGACGGCCCCAGCATTTT; CDR3: CASSSYGQGGRPQHF
V: TRBV4-1; length: 15; J: TRBJ2-1; size: -; D: TRBD1; DNA: TGCGCCAGCAGCCCCGGACAGGGTCTATTAAATGAGCAGTTCTTC; CDR3: CASSPGQGLLNEQFF
V: TRBV5-1; length: 17; J: TRBJ2-5; size: -; D: TRBD1; DNA: TGCGCCAGCAGCTTGGCCGAGACCGGGACAGGGATAGAGACCCAGTACTTC; CDR3: CASSLAETGTGIETQYF
V: TRBV5-6; length: 15; J: TRBJ2-1; size: -; D: TRBD2; DNA: TGTGCCAGCAGCTTAGCGGGGGGCCCCGGGGATGAGCAGTTCTTC; CDR3: CASSLAGGPGDEQFF
V: TRBV7-2; length: 20; J: TRBJ2-3; size: few; D: TRBD2; DNA: TGTGCCAGCAGCTTAGCCCACCCCGGACTAGCGGGGGCCGCCAAAGATACGCAGTATTTT; CDR3: CASSLAHPGLAGAAKDTQYF
V: TRBV2; length: 13; J: TRBJ2-5; size: -; D: TRBD1; DNA: TGTGCCAGCAGTGGACAGGGAGTCGAGACCCAGTACTTC; CDR3: CASSGQGVETQYF
V: TRBV5-1; length: 15; J: TRBJ1-4; size: -; D: -; DNA: TGCGCCAGCAGCGACTCAGGGGCGCCTGATGAAAAACTGTTTTTT; CDR3: CASSDSGAPDEKLFF
V: TRBV7-3; length: 13; J: TRBJ2-5; size: once; D: -; DNA: TGTGCCAGCAGCCCAGATAGGGGAGAGACCCAGTACTTC; CDR3: CASSPDRGETQYF
V: TRBV9; length: 15; J: TRBJ1-2; size: few; D: TRBD1; DNA: TGTGCCAGCAGCGTAAGCCGGACAGGCCTAGGGGGCTACACCTTC; CDR3: CASSVSRTGLGGYTF
V: TRBV7-9; length: 15; J: TRBJ1-3; size: -; D: TRBD1; DNA: TGTGCCAGCAGCCGTCCGACAGGGTCTGGAAACACCATATATTTT; CDR3: CASSRPTGSGNTIYF
V: TRBV27; length: 15; J: TRBJ1-1; size: -; D: TRBD1; DNA: TGTGCCAGCAGTCCGAGACAGGGGGTTAGGACTGAAGCTTTCTTT; CDR3: CASSPRQGVRTEAFF